This entry features one T cell receptor beta chain sequence. In the same sample, other DNA sequences code for this CDR3. The sample originates from a study of human versus mouse CDR3 diversity and MHC coevolution. The assay was immunoSEQ multiplex PCR, and TCRdb's table has in-frame clones only and misses some. The sample lists roughly 80,000 clones, 93% occurring once. The CDR3 runs 15 residues. Germline V lookup: CDR1 KGHSH, CDR2 LQKENI. With 0 bases clipped from V and 1 base from J, the junction kept 1 base outside the gene matches. The chain is built from TRBV18 and TRBJ2-7, with TRBD1 matching 9 bases. The TCR originated in a person aged 30-69 years in good health. Sequenced material: naive CD4+ T cells from blood. Subset specified: CD45RO-negative CD62L-positive naive CD4 T cells. The CDR3 DNA is TGTGCCAGCTCACCACCTGGACAGGGGTCCTACGAGCAGTACTTC. Its translation: CASSPPGQGSYEQYF.